These T cell receptor beta chains were read from a single sample in a study of cytomegalovirus exposure and HLA in healthy donors. Produced via immunoSEQ multiplex PCR; TCRdb's table is partial and in-frame only. The sample consists of 100,000 or so clones, roughly 69% of them appearing once. The sequenced sample was PBMCs. These receptors were taken from a human donor in good health. CDR3s include the opening cysteine and the closing phenylalanine or tryptophan. The D gene is left open where the match is weak. Some rows have no size entry. The others give once, few or many, or a class for an expanded clone.

V gene,clone size,D gene,J gene,CDR3 DNA,CDR3 protein
TRBV6-5,-,-,TRBJ2-2,TGTGCCAGCAGTTCGTATACCGGGGAGCTGTTTTTT,CASSSYTGELFF
TRBV30,-,-,TRBJ1-1,TGTGCCTGGAGTACCAAGGGGAGGGTTGGGTCCGGGAACACTGAAGCTTTCTTT,CAWSTKGRVGSGNTEAFF
TRBV7-8,-,-,TRBJ1-1,TGTGCCAGCAGATCGGGACAAAAGAACACTGAAGCTTTCTTT,CASRSGQKNTEAFF
TRBV18,-,TRBD1,TRBJ1-1,TGTGCCAGCTCACAGCGGACAGGGGGGACCACTGAAGCTTTCTTT,CASSQRTGGTTEAFF
TRBV5-4,many,TRBD1,TRBJ1-1,TGTGCCAGCAGCTTGAAGGGGGCCATCGTTGAAGCTTTCTTT,CASSLKGAIVEAFF
TRBV5-4,-,TRBD1,TRBJ1-2,TGTGCCAGCAGCTTGGCAGGGGGCTATGGCTACACCTTC,CASSLAGGYGYTF
TRBV7-2,-,-,TRBJ1-1,TGTGCCAGCAGCTTGTGGGGAGGGGGTACGAACACTGAAGCTTTCTTT,CASSLWGGGTNTEAFF
TRBV7-8,-,TRBD1,TRBJ1-2,TGTGCCAGCAGCTTCCGGACAGGGGAAGGCTACACCTTC,CASSFRTGEGYTF
TRBV7-2,-,TRBD2,TRBJ2-7,TGTGCCAGCAGCACCAGGACTAGCGGAGGGACCTACGAGCAGTACTTC,CASSTRTSGGTYEQYF
TRBV4-2,-,TRBD1,TRBJ1-5,TGTGCCAGCAGCCCCGAGCAGGGGGCTCAGCCCCAGCATTTT,CASSPEQGAQPQHF
TRBV30,-,-,TRBJ1-3,TGTGCCTGGGCATATCCAGGTGACACACTTGGGTGGTCCTCTGGAAACACCATATATTTT,CAWAYPGDTLGWSSGNTIYF
TRBV2,-,TRBD1,TRBJ1-2,TGTGCCAGCCTACCGGGGACAGCTGGTGGCGGCTACACCTTC,CASLPGTAGGGYTF
TRBV10-3,-,TRBD2,TRBJ2-3,TGTGCCATCAGTAAACCTTTAGCGGGGGGGACAGATACGCAGTATTTT,CAISKPLAGGTDTQYF
TRBV5-1,-,TRBD2,TRBJ2-3,TGCGCCAGCAGCGCCCTAGCGGCTAGCACAGATACGCAGTATTTT,CASSALAASTDTQYF
TRBV2,-,-,TRBJ2-7,TGTGCCAGCAGTGAACCCCCTCACACCTACGAGCAGTACTTC,CASSEPPHTYEQYF
TRBV5-1,-,TRBD2,TRBJ2-2,TGCGCCAGCAGCTGGACTAGCGGGAGTAGTTACACCGGGGAGCTGTTTTTT,CASSWTSGSSYTGELFF
TRBV25-1,-,TRBD2,TRBJ2-1,TGTGCCAGCAGACAGGCGGGAGGGACCAATGAGCAGTTCTTC,CASRQAGGTNEQFF
TRBV9,-,TRBD2,TRBJ2-1,TGTGCCAGCAGCGGAGGCGGGGGGCAGCGGGGGGCCTACAATGAGCAGTTCTTC,CASSGGGGQRGAYNEQFF
TRBV27,-,TRBD1,TRBJ2-7,TGTGCCAGCAGTTTACCGGGACAGGGCTCCGAGCAGTACTTC,CASSLPGQGSEQYF
TRBV5-4,-,-,TRBJ1-2,TGTGCCAGCAGGTCAGAATCCAACTATGGCTACACCTTC,CASRSESNYGYTF
TRBV7-8,-,TRBD1,TRBJ2-7,TGTGCCAGCAGCTTTGACAGGGAATCCTACGAGCAGTACTTC,CASSFDRESYEQYF
TRBV6-5,-,TRBD1,TRBJ2-5,TGTGCCAGCAGTTACTCCCCGACAGGGACAGAAGAGACCCAGTACTTC,CASSYSPTGTEETQYF
TRBV5-1,-,TRBD2,TRBJ2-7,TGCGCCAGCAGCTTGAGCGGGAGTACCTACGAGCAGTACTTC,CASSLSGSTYEQYF
TRBV19,-,TRBD1,TRBJ2-4,TGTGCCAGTAGGGGTTGGGGGACAGGGGCGGGAAACATTCAGTACTTC,CASRGWGTGAGNIQYF
TRBV2,-,-,TRBJ1-4,TGTGCCAGCAGCTTACCGGGACACACAACTAATGAAAAACTGTTTTTT,CASSLPGHTTNEKLFF
TRBV5-1,-,TRBD2,TRBJ2-1,TGCGCCAGCAGCCAGCGGGTGGGACTAGCCTACAATGAGCAGTTCTTC,CASSQRVGLAYNEQFF
TRBV4-2,-,-,TRBJ1-4,TGTGCCAGCAGCCTTTCACCCGTCGGGCAGGGGAGTGAAAAACTGTTTTTT,CASSLSPVGQGSEKLFF
TRBV19,-,-,TRBJ1-2,TGTGCCAGTACCCCGCAGGGGCGAGGGGGCTACACCTTC,CASTPQGRGGYTF
TRBV9,-,TRBD1,TRBJ2-7,TGTGCCAGCAGCGGCGGGACAGGTAGTTTCTACGAGCAGTACTTC,CASSGGTGSFYEQYF
TRBV7-2,-,TRBD1,TRBJ2-2,TGTGCCAGCAGCTCAGGACAGGGAATCACCGGGGAGCTGTTTTTT,CASSSGQGITGELFF
TRBV7-2,-,-,TRBJ2-7,TGTGCCAGCAGCTTGAGAGGGTTCTACGAGCAGTACTTC,CASSLRGFYEQYF
TRBV2,-,TRBD1,TRBJ2-7,TGTGCCACCCACCGACAGGGAATCGCCTACGAGCAGTACTTC,CATHRQGIAYEQYF
TRBV7-2,-,-,TRBJ2-4,TGTGCCAGCAGCTTAGGACAGTCTTGCATTCAGTACTTC,CASSLGQSCIQYF